These T cell receptor beta chains were read from a single sample in a study of T cells after yellow fever vaccination. TCRdb redid the calling of the 5' RACE reads with MiXCR, one entry per CDR3 protein. The sample includes some 420,000 distinct CDR3 sequences, 18% of them seen just once. This material consisted of PBMCs, taken before the yellow fever booster vaccination. The receptors shown here come from a man between 18 and 35 years old who received the YFV17D yellow fever vaccine. Both conserved end residues are part of each CDR3. The order of the fields is D gene, J gene, clone size, V gene, CDR3 protein, CDR3 DNA. A D gene is named only where the DNA matches it firmly. Clone size is shown for a subset of rows, as once, few, many or a class of expanded clone.

D gene: -; J gene: TRBJ1-1; clone size: many; V gene: TRBV29-1; CDR3 protein: CSVGQVQLGKAFF; CDR3 DNA: TGCAGCGTGGGGCAGGTCCAACTAGGGAAAGCTTTCTTT
D gene: TRBD2; J gene: TRBJ2-1; clone size: few; V gene: TRBV11-3; CDR3 protein: CASSFSGGVSDEQFF; CDR3 DNA: TGTGCCAGCAGCTTTAGCGGGGGGGTCTCTGATGAGCAGTTCTTC
D gene: TRBD1; J gene: TRBJ2-2; clone size: few; V gene: TRBV29-1; CDR3 protein: CSVVSPRGPSDTGELFF; CDR3 DNA: TGCAGCGTCGTATCCCCCAGGGGGCCCTCCGACACCGGGGAGCTGTTTTTT
D gene: TRBD1; J gene: TRBJ1-2; clone size: -; V gene: TRBV7-2; CDR3 protein: CASSLDRGRGYTF; CDR3 DNA: TGTGCCAGCAGCTTGGACAGGGGGCGGGGCTACACCTTC
D gene: -; J gene: TRBJ1-5; clone size: few; V gene: TRBV12-3/TRBV12-4; CDR3 protein: CASSPAGHPNQPQHF; CDR3 DNA: TGTGCCAGCAGCCCCGCAGGGCACCCCAATCAGCCCCAGCATTTT
D gene: -; J gene: TRBJ2-1; clone size: -; V gene: TRBV4-3; CDR3 protein: CASSQDLEGASYNEQFF; CDR3 DNA: TGCGCCAGCAGCCAAGATCTGGAGGGGGCGAGTTACAATGAGCAGTTCTTC
D gene: -; J gene: TRBJ2-1; clone size: many; V gene: TRBV10-3; CDR3 protein: CAISEYGGAYNEQFF; CDR3 DNA: TGTGCCATCAGTGAGTATGGGGGAGCCTACAATGAGCAGTTCTTC
D gene: TRBD1; J gene: TRBJ1-4; clone size: once; V gene: TRBV7-8; CDR3 protein: CASSLAPGGSEKLFF; CDR3 DNA: TGTGCCAGCAGCTTAGCTCCAGGGGGGAGTGAAAAACTGTTTTTT
D gene: -; J gene: TRBJ1-1; clone size: many; V gene: TRBV5-1; CDR3 protein: CASSLEVGTEAFF; CDR3 DNA: TGCGCCAGCAGCTTGGAGGTTGGCACTGAAGCTTTCTTT
D gene: TRBD2; J gene: TRBJ2-1; clone size: -; V gene: TRBV5-1; CDR3 protein: CASSLAERGYNEQFF; CDR3 DNA: TGCGCCAGCAGCTTGGCTGAGCGGGGGTATAATGAGCAGTTCTTC
D gene: -; J gene: TRBJ1-1; clone size: -; V gene: TRBV28; CDR3 protein: CASRSGTFGTEAFF; CDR3 DNA: TGTGCCAGCCGAAGCGGGACATTTGGCACTGAAGCTTTCTTT
D gene: -; J gene: TRBJ2-2; clone size: few; V gene: TRBV20-1; CDR3 protein: CSASEGPELFF; CDR3 DNA: TGCAGTGCTAGTGAAGGGCCGGAGCTGTTTTTT
D gene: -; J gene: TRBJ2-4; clone size: -; V gene: TRBV12-3/TRBV12-4; CDR3 protein: CASSLGRLGAKNIQYF; CDR3 DNA: TGTGCCAGCAGTTTAGGAAGGTTGGGGGCCAAAAACATTCAGTACTTC
D gene: TRBD1; J gene: TRBJ2-7; clone size: -; V gene: TRBV4-1; CDR3 protein: CASSLRTGSIHEQYF; CDR3 DNA: TGCGCCAGCAGCCTACGGACAGGGTCCATCCACGAGCAGTACTTC
D gene: TRBD2; J gene: TRBJ2-3; clone size: -; V gene: TRBV4-3; CDR3 protein: CASSQAASGRQYF; CDR3 DNA: TGCGCCAGCAGCCAAGCGGCTAGCGGGCGGCAGTATTTT
D gene: -; J gene: TRBJ2-1; clone size: -; V gene: TRBV4-2; CDR3 protein: CASSQEGGRQFF; CDR3 DNA: TGTGCCAGCAGCCAAGAGGGGGGGCGCCAGTTCTTC
D gene: -; J gene: TRBJ1-1; clone size: -; V gene: TRBV5-1; CDR3 protein: CASSSENRVGTEAFF; CDR3 DNA: TGCGCCAGCAGCTCGGAGAACAGGGTGGGCACTGAAGCTTTCTTT
D gene: -; J gene: TRBJ2-2; clone size: -; V gene: TRBV5-1; CDR3 protein: CASSSGAGNTGELFF; CDR3 DNA: TGCGCCAGCAGCTCGGGAGCTGGGAACACCGGGGAGCTGTTTTTT
D gene: -; J gene: TRBJ2-3; clone size: -; V gene: TRBV12-3/TRBV12-4; CDR3 protein: CASSKTGGADTDTQYF; CDR3 DNA: TGTGCCAGCAGCAAGACAGGAGGGGCAGACACAGATACGCAGTATTTT
D gene: TRBD2; J gene: TRBJ2-5; clone size: -; V gene: TRBV5-1; CDR3 protein: CASSLGRGLAGEETQYF; CDR3 DNA: TGCGCCAGCAGCTTGGGGCGCGGACTAGCGGGGGAAGAGACCCAGTACTTC
D gene: -; J gene: TRBJ2-3; clone size: few; V gene: TRBV12-3/TRBV12-4; CDR3 protein: CASSLTGTASTDTQYF; CDR3 DNA: TGTGCCAGCAGTCTTACCGGGACGGCTAGCACAGATACGCAGTATTTT
D gene: TRBD1; J gene: TRBJ1-2; clone size: -; V gene: TRBV29-1; CDR3 protein: CSAGLGQGYGYTF; CDR3 DNA: TGCAGCGCCGGCCTAGGACAGGGCTATGGCTACACCTTC
D gene: -; J gene: TRBJ2-3; clone size: -; V gene: TRBV4-1; CDR3 protein: CASSQADYSTDTQYF; CDR3 DNA: TGCGCCAGCAGCCAAGCGGACTATAGCACAGATACGCAGTATTTT
D gene: -; J gene: TRBJ2-5; clone size: few; V gene: TRBV7-9; CDR3 protein: CASSRNGETQYF; CDR3 DNA: TGTGCCAGCAGCCGCAACGGGGAGACCCAGTACTTC
D gene: TRBD1; J gene: TRBJ2-3; clone size: -; V gene: TRBV24-1; CDR3 protein: CATHPGQGTADTQYF; CDR3 DNA: TGTGCCACCCATCCGGGACAGGGCACTGCGGATACGCAGTATTTT
D gene: -; J gene: TRBJ2-2; clone size: -; V gene: TRBV4-1; CDR3 protein: CASSQGPGSGELFF; CDR3 DNA: TGCGCCAGCAGCCAAGGACCCGGTTCCGGGGAGCTGTTTTTT
D gene: -; J gene: TRBJ1-1; clone size: -; V gene: TRBV6-2/TRBV6-3; CDR3 protein: CASNHQNTEAFF; CDR3 DNA: TGTGCCAGTAACCACCAGAACACTGAAGCTTTCTTT
D gene: -; J gene: TRBJ1-2; clone size: -; V gene: TRBV6-1; CDR3 protein: CASSGTGGPANYGYTF; CDR3 DNA: TGTGCCAGCAGTGGGACCGGGGGACCAGCTAACTATGGCTACACCTTC
D gene: TRBD2; J gene: TRBJ2-5; clone size: few; V gene: TRBV11-2; CDR3 protein: CASSRDGALAGVLQETQYF; CDR3 DNA: TGTGCCAGCAGCCGGGATGGAGCACTAGCGGGGGTCCTCCAAGAGACCCAGTACTTC
D gene: -; J gene: TRBJ2-6; clone size: few; V gene: TRBV12-3/TRBV12-4; CDR3 protein: CASKVPGANVLTF; CDR3 DNA: TGTGCCAGCAAAGTGCCTGGGGCCAACGTCCTGACTTTC
D gene: -; J gene: TRBJ2-6; clone size: -; V gene: TRBV4-3; CDR3 protein: CASSQDWWSGANVLTF; CDR3 DNA: TGCGCCAGCAGCCAAGATTGGTGGTCCGGGGCCAACGTCCTGACTTTC
D gene: -; J gene: TRBJ2-3; clone size: few; V gene: TRBV7-2; CDR3 protein: CASSLGPLDTQYF; CDR3 DNA: TGTGCCAGCAGCTTAGGCCCACTAGATACGCAGTATTTT
D gene: TRBD1; J gene: TRBJ1-1; clone size: -; V gene: TRBV7-3; CDR3 protein: CASSLARGDTEAFF; CDR3 DNA: TGTGCCAGCAGCTTAGCCAGGGGGGACACTGAAGCTTTCTTT
D gene: -; J gene: TRBJ2-1; clone size: -; V gene: TRBV5-6; CDR3 protein: CASSLVPSDEQFF; CDR3 DNA: TGTGCCAGCAGCTTGGTACCCTCGGATGAGCAGTTCTTC
D gene: TRBD1; J gene: TRBJ2-7; clone size: -; V gene: TRBV6-6; CDR3 protein: CASSSIGTGSSYEQYF; CDR3 DNA: TGTGCCAGCAGCTCCATTGGGACAGGAAGCTCCTACGAGCAGTACTTC
D gene: -; J gene: TRBJ1-3; clone size: few; V gene: TRBV6-6; CDR3 protein: CASSPGSPYSGNTIYF; CDR3 DNA: TGTGCCAGCAGTCCCGGTTCGCCGTACTCTGGAAACACCATATATTTT
D gene: TRBD2; J gene: TRBJ2-3; clone size: -; V gene: TRBV7-9; CDR3 protein: CASSSLAGGVADTQYF; CDR3 DNA: TGTGCCAGCAGCTCCTTAGCGGGCGGTGTCGCAGATACGCAGTATTTT
D gene: -; J gene: TRBJ2-3; clone size: few; V gene: TRBV20-1; CDR3 protein: CSARGGDPSTDTQYF; CDR3 DNA: TGCAGTGCTAGAGGGGGGGATCCTAGCACAGATACGCAGTATTTT
D gene: -; J gene: TRBJ1-2; clone size: -; V gene: TRBV28; CDR3 protein: CASSQGPPFYGYTF; CDR3 DNA: TGTGCCAGCAGCCAGGGGCCCCCGTTCTATGGCTACACCTTC
D gene: -; J gene: TRBJ2-2; clone size: few; V gene: TRBV28; CDR3 protein: CASSFRVSAGELFF; CDR3 DNA: TGTGCCAGCAGTTTCAGGGTTTCGGCCGGGGAGCTGTTTTTT
D gene: -; J gene: TRBJ2-3; clone size: few; V gene: TRBV7-2; CDR3 protein: CASSFKGYADTQYF; CDR3 DNA: TGTGCCAGCAGCTTCAAGGGGTATGCAGATACGCAGTATTTT
D gene: -; J gene: TRBJ2-3; clone size: few; V gene: TRBV20-1; CDR3 protein: CSARDRRSTDTQYF; CDR3 DNA: TGCAGTGCTAGAGATCGCCGGAGCACAGATACGCAGTATTTT
D gene: TRBD1; J gene: TRBJ2-3; clone size: many; V gene: TRBV4-2; CDR3 protein: CASSQDKQGAGLDTQYF; CDR3 DNA: TGTGCCAGCAGCCAAGATAAGCAGGGGGCGGGTCTAGATACGCAGTATTTT